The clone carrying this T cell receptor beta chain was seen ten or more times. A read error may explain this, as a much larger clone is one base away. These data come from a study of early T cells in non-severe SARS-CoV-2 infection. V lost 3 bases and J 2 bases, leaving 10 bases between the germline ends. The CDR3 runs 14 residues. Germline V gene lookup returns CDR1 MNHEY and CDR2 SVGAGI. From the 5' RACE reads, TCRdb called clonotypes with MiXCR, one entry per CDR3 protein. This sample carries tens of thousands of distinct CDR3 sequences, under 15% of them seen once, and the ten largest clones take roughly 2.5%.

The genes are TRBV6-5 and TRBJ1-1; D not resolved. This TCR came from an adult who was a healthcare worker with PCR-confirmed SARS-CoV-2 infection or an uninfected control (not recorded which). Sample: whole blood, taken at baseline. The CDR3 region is CASSYGSKNTEAFF. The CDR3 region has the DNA TGTGCCAGCAGTTATGGATCGAAAAACACTGAAGCTTTCTTT.